These T cell receptor beta chains were read from a single sample in a study of blood T cell repertoires in COVID-19. This table comes from immunoSEQ multiplex PCR, and its TCRdb copy is limited to in-frame clones, with some not included. The sample lists about 480,000 clones, 70% to 90% occurring once. The sequencing input was peripheral blood. The receptors shown here come from a woman aged 45-65 years with COVID-19, enrolled during active disease. The CDR3 runs from the conserved cysteine through the conserved F or W. Each record gives: J gene, clone size, D gene, V gene, CDR3 DNA, CDR3 protein. The D gene is left open where the match is weak. Expanded clones get a size class; other rows say once, few or many, or leave the size out.

j_call: TRBJ2-1
clone_size: NA
d_call: NA
v_call: TRBV4-1
cdr3_nt: TGCGCCAGCAGCCAAGAGTATTGGAGACTGTCGTTTGACAATGAGCAGTTCTTC
cdr3_aa: CASSQEYWRLSFDNEQFF

j_call: TRBJ1-2
clone_size: NA
d_call: TRBD1
v_call: TRBV10-3
cdr3_nt: TGTGCCACCAACCCCCCAGGGGGAGATGGCTACACCTTC
cdr3_aa: CATNPPGGDGYTF

j_call: TRBJ1-1
clone_size: NA
d_call: NA
v_call: TRBV27
cdr3_nt: TGTGCCAGCAGTTTATCAGGCAGGCCAGCCACTGAAGCTTTCTTT
cdr3_aa: CASSLSGRPATEAFF

j_call: TRBJ2-7
clone_size: NA
d_call: NA
v_call: TRBV2
cdr3_nt: TGTGCCAGCACCGGAGGGATGTCCCCGGGAGAGCAGTACTTC
cdr3_aa: CASTGGMSPGEQYF

j_call: TRBJ2-7
clone_size: NA
d_call: TRBD1
v_call: TRBV27
cdr3_nt: TGTGCCAGCAGTATATACAGGGGAACCTACGAGCAGTACTTC
cdr3_aa: CASSIYRGTYEQYF

j_call: TRBJ1-4
clone_size: NA
d_call: NA
v_call: TRBV9
cdr3_nt: TGTGCCAGCAGCGTGGGGGCAGGGGCTACTGAAAAACTGTTTTTT
cdr3_aa: CASSVGAGATEKLFF

j_call: TRBJ2-3
clone_size: NA
d_call: NA
v_call: TRBV6-6
cdr3_nt: TGTGCCAGCAGTCCAGGGGAACCCACAGATACGCAGTATTTT
cdr3_aa: CASSPGEPTDTQYF

j_call: TRBJ1-5
clone_size: few
d_call: NA
v_call: TRBV6-1
cdr3_nt: TGTGCCAGCAGTGAAGACAGGACCAATCAGCCCCAGCATTTT
cdr3_aa: CASSEDRTNQPQHF

j_call: TRBJ2-3
clone_size: NA
d_call: NA
v_call: TRBV10-3
cdr3_nt: TGTGCCATCGCAATACAGACAACTAGCACAGATACGCAGTATTTT
cdr3_aa: CAIAIQTTSTDTQYF

j_call: TRBJ1-2
clone_size: NA
d_call: NA
v_call: TRBV5-6
cdr3_nt: TGTGCCAGCAGCTTGGGGCGGCAGACCCTCTATGGCTACACCTTC
cdr3_aa: CASSLGRQTLYGYTF

j_call: TRBJ2-3
clone_size: once
d_call: TRBD2
v_call: TRBV20-1
cdr3_nt: TGCAGTGCTAGTTCCTATAGCGGGGGCCTCCTCACAGATACGCAGTATTTT
cdr3_aa: CSASSYSGGLLTDTQYF

j_call: TRBJ1-1
clone_size: once
d_call: NA
v_call: TRBV2
cdr3_nt: TGTGCCAGCAGCTCAGTGGTGGCGAACACTGAAGCTTTCTTT
cdr3_aa: CASSSVVANTEAFF

j_call: TRBJ2-7
clone_size: NA
d_call: NA
v_call: TRBV6-5
cdr3_nt: TGTGCCAGCAGTCCGGGCGGGGTCTACTACGAGCAGTACTTC
cdr3_aa: CASSPGGVYYEQYF

j_call: TRBJ1-2
clone_size: NA
d_call: NA
v_call: TRBV19
cdr3_nt: TGTGCCAGTAGTCCACAGGGCGGCTATGGCTACACCTTC
cdr3_aa: CASSPQGGYGYTF

j_call: TRBJ2-3
clone_size: NA
d_call: NA
v_call: TRBV4-1
cdr3_nt: TGCGCCAGCAGCCAAACCGCATTCGGCGGGGTGAATACGCAGTATTTT
cdr3_aa: CASSQTAFGGVNTQYF

j_call: TRBJ1-6
clone_size: few
d_call: NA
v_call: TRBV21-1
cdr3_nt: TGTGCCAGCAGCACCCCAGGTTGTAATTCACCCCTCCACTTT
cdr3_aa: CASSTPGCNSPLHF

j_call: TRBJ2-6
clone_size: NA
d_call: NA
v_call: TRBV24-1
cdr3_nt: TGTGCCACCAGTGATCGTGGGGCCAACGTCCTGACTTTC
cdr3_aa: CATSDRGANVLTF

j_call: TRBJ2-2
clone_size: NA
d_call: NA
v_call: TRBV4-1
cdr3_nt: TGCGCCAGCAGCCAAGAGGGGGCGGGTGGCACCGGGGAGCTGTTTTTT
cdr3_aa: CASSQEGAGGTGELFF

j_call: TRBJ1-2
clone_size: NA
d_call: NA
v_call: TRBV15
cdr3_nt: TGTGCCACCAGCCCAGGGAGGAATAGCTATGGCTACACCTTC
cdr3_aa: CATSPGRNSYGYTF

j_call: TRBJ2-7
clone_size: NA
d_call: TRBD1
v_call: TRBV27
cdr3_nt: TGTGCCAGCAGGACTCCGGGACAGGGGTACGAGCAGTACTTC
cdr3_aa: CASRTPGQGYEQYF

j_call: TRBJ1-2
clone_size: NA
d_call: NA
v_call: TRBV2
cdr3_nt: TGTGCCAGCAGTTGGGGGGGCGCCAACTATGGCTACACCTTC
cdr3_aa: CASSWGGANYGYTF

j_call: TRBJ1-2
clone_size: NA
d_call: NA
v_call: TRBV4-1
cdr3_nt: TGCGCCAGCAGCCAAGAAGGCAGGCTTGACTATGGCTACACCTTC
cdr3_aa: CASSQEGRLDYGYTF

j_call: TRBJ2-1
clone_size: NA
d_call: TRBD1
v_call: TRBV11-2
cdr3_nt: TGTGCCAGCAGCTCTAACAGGGGGCGCATCGGTGAGCAGTTCTTC
cdr3_aa: CASSSNRGRIGEQFF

j_call: TRBJ2-2
clone_size: NA
d_call: TRBD1
v_call: TRBV2
cdr3_nt: TGTGCCAGCAGGGGGACAGCCACCGGGGAGCTGTTTTTT
cdr3_aa: CASRGTATGELFF

j_call: TRBJ1-2
clone_size: NA
d_call: NA
v_call: TRBV28
cdr3_nt: TGTGCCAGCAGTGGCGCGGGGTGGGGGGCTAACTATGGCTACACCTTC
cdr3_aa: CASSGAGWGANYGYTF

j_call: TRBJ1-6
clone_size: few
d_call: TRBD1
v_call: TRBV27
cdr3_nt: TGTGCCAGCAGCCTTCTGGACAGGGGGCTATCCCTCCACTTT
cdr3_aa: CASSLLDRGLSLHF

j_call: TRBJ1-1
clone_size: NA
d_call: TRBD1
v_call: TRBV28
cdr3_nt: TGTGCCAGCAGTTTTGGACAGGGGCACACTGAAGCTTTCTTT
cdr3_aa: CASSFGQGHTEAFF

j_call: TRBJ2-7
clone_size: NA
d_call: TRBD2
v_call: TRBV3-1/TRBV3-2
cdr3_nt: TGTGCCAGCAGCCTACATCCATGGAGTAGCGGGGGGACCTACGAGCAGTACTTC
cdr3_aa: CASSLHPWSSGGTYEQYF

j_call: TRBJ2-1
clone_size: NA
d_call: TRBD1
v_call: TRBV5-1
cdr3_nt: TGCGCCAGCAGCTCCGACAGGGGGACCTACAATGAGCAGTTCTTC
cdr3_aa: CASSSDRGTYNEQFF